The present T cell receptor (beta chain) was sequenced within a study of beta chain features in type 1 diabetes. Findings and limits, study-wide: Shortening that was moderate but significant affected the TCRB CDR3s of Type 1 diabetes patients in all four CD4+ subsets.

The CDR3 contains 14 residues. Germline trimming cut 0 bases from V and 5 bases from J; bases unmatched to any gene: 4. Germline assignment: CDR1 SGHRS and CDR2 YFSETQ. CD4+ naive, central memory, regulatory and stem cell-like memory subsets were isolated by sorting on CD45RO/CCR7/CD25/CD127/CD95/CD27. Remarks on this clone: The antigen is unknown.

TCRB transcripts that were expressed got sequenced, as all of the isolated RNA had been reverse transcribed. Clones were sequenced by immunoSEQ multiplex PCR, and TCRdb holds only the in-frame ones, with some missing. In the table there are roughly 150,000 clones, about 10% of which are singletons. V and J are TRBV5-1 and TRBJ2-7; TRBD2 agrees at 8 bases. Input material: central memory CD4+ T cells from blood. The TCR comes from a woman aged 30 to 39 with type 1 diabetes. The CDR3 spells CASSLVGRDHEQYF. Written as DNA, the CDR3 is TGCGCCAGCAGCTTGGTCGGGAGGGACCACGAGCAGTACTTC.